Following are 3 T cell receptor beta chains from one sample sequenced in a study of blood T cell repertoires in COVID-19. Some clones are missing from TCRdb's copy, which holds only in-frame ones; the method was immunoSEQ multiplex PCR. Among around 230,000 clones listed, roughly 85% were seen once. The sequencing sample was made of peripheral blood. The receptors here all came from a man aged 50-59 years with COVID-19, enrolled during active disease.

V usage is TRBV11-2 and J usage is TRBJ2-7; D may be TRBD1 (6 bases). V was pared by 0 bases and J by 2 bases, with 11 bases between. This CDR3 has 15 amino acids. Germline assignment: CDR1 SGHAT and CDR2 FQNNGV. The CDR3 DNA sequence: TGTGCCAGCAGCTTAGAGGTAGGGGGACCCTACGAGCAGTACTTC. As protein: CASSLEVGGPYEQYF.

This chain links TRBV28 with TRBJ1-1; D is possibly TRBD1 (5 bases). CDR1 and CDR2 (germline): MDHEN, SYDVKM. This CDR3 has 15 amino acids. With 3 bases removed from V and 1 base from J, the gap between germline ends came to 12 bases. DNA for the CDR3: TGTGCCAGCAGTTTTGGGAACAGGCGGAACACTGAAGCTTTCTTT. Protein sequence: CASSFGNRRNTEAFF.

The V gene is TRBV10-3, the J gene TRBJ2-1, with 9 bases lining up with TRBD1. V was clipped by 8 bases and J by 6 bases; unmatched bases: 8. Per germline, CDR1 ENHRY and CDR2 SYGVKD. The length of the CDR3 is 14 residues. DNA of the CDR3: TGTGCCATCGGGGGGACAGGGAAAACCAATGAGCAGTTCTTC. Amino acid sequence: CAIGGTGKTNEQFF.